Each of the 11 T cell receptor beta chains below was sequenced from the same sample in a study of cytomegalovirus exposure and HLA in healthy donors. This PCR relied on a set of 60 Vbeta primers and 13 Jbeta primers. The table came from immunoSEQ multiplex PCR; TCRdb's copy has only in-frame clones and leaves some out. This repertoire shows about 130,000 clones, about three quarters found once; its top ten account for 0.95% to 1.5%. The specimen sequenced was PBMCs. These receptors originate from a female donor in good health and CMV-seronegative.

This clone is a singleton in its sample. V gene TRBV28 combines with J gene TRBJ2-5, with D perhaps TRBD2 (7 bases). The V end lost 5 bases, the J end lost 3 bases, and 19 bases lay between the germline ends. The CDR3 sequence is 16 residues long. Germline V gene data show CDR1 as MDHEN and CDR2 as SYDVKM. CDR3 region: CASSLLWGGQEETQYF. CDR3 DNA sequence: TGTGCCAGCAGTCTTCTCTGGGGGGGGCAAGAAGAGACCCAGTACTTC.

J is TRBJ2-1 and V is TRBV5-1; 11 nucleotides match TRBD2. CDR1 and CDR2 from the germline V gene are SGHRS and YFSETQ. Trimming cost V 4 bases and J 3 bases; bases outside gene matches: 9. This CDR3 has 17 residues. CDR3 in amino acids: CASSQGTGTSGYNEQFF. The DNA of the CDR3 is TGCGCCAGCAGCCAAGGTACCGGGACTAGCGGCTACAATGAGCAGTTCTTC.

The chain carries TRBV7-6 and TRBJ2-1, with 7 bases fitting TRBD1. Germline V lookup: CDR1 SGHVS, CDR2 FNYEAQ. V lost 5 bases, J lost 10 bases, and 11 bases stayed unmatched. This CDR3 is built from 14 residues. CDR3 in DNA: TGTGCCAGCAGCCGTCTCCGGGACAGAGGAGAGCAGTTCTTC. Protein sequence: CASSRLRDRGEQFF.

The chain joins TRBV7-2 to TRBJ1-4; 7 bases match TRBD1. V trimming: 0 bases; J trimming: 4 bases; junction bases outside the gene matches: 2. Germline CDR1 SGHTA, CDR2 FQGNSA. This CDR3 region has 15 residues. The CDR3 DNA is TGTGCCAGCAGCTTAGCGACAGGGATTAATGAAAAACTGTTTTTT. Translating gives CASSLATGINEKLFF.

The V and J genes are TRBV18 and TRBJ2-1; TRBD2 aligns across 7 bases. CDR1 KGHSH and CDR2 LQKENI come from the germline V gene. The V segment lost 3 bases and the J segment 6 bases; nucleotides outside the gene matches: 8. The CDR3 has 15 amino acids. DNA for the CDR3: TGTGCCAGCTCACCTGGCGCGGGAGCTGGCAATGAGCAGTTCTTC. Protein sequence: CASSPGAGAGNEQFF. The variable domain in full, completed from reference TRBV18 and TRBJ2-1, reads NAGVMQNPRHLVRRRGQEARLRCSPMKGHSHVYWYRQLPEEGLKFMVYLQKENIIDESGMPKERFSAEFPKEGPSILRIQQVVRGDSAAYFCASSPGAGAGNEQFFGPGTRLTVL.

This chain uses TRBV5-6 with TRBJ1-6, with TRBD1 matching over 7 bases. Germline CDR1 is SGHDT and CDR2 is YYEEEE. The CDR3 has 15 amino acids. J was trimmed by 2 bases and V by 4 bases; bases with no gene match: 3. The CDR3 here is CASSAGTAYNSPLHF. DNA of the CDR3: TGTGCCAGCAGCGCTGGGACAGCCTATAATTCACCCCTCCACTTT.

CDR3 DNA sequence: TGTGCCGGGGGGGCAGATGGAAACACCATATATTTT. Protein sequence: CAGGADGNTIYF. This chain connects TRBV7-9 to TRBJ1-3; the D gene is possibly TRBD1 (6 bases). The V gene lost 11 bases and the J gene lost 3 bases, with 11 bases spanning the gap. Germline V gives CDR1 SEHNR, CDR2 FQNEAQ (reference sequence). CDR3 length equals 12 residues.

The V call is TRBV19, the J call TRBJ2-5, with 10 nucleotides matching TRBD1. The CDR3 is 18 residues long. Germline assignment: CDR1 LNHDA and CDR2 SQIVND (reference sequence). Trimming cost V 3 bases and J 1 base; bases outside gene matches: 11. CDR3 in amino acids: CASSMVLFGTGAQETQYF. The CDR3 DNA sequence: TGTGCCAGTAGTATGGTTTTGTTTGGGACAGGGGCCCAAGAGACCCAGTACTTC.

The chain joins TRBV2 to TRBJ1-5; D gene ambiguous. CDR3 length: 13 residues. Germline CDR1 reads SNHLY; CDR2 reads FYNNEI. Trimming removed 4 bases at V and 4 bases at J, with 8 bases between. CDR3 DNA sequence: TGTGCCAGCAGTGTGGTCGGGAATCAGCCCCAGCATTTT. This gives the protein CASSVVGNQPQHF. Looking up the rest from reference TRBV2 and TRBJ1-5 gives the full variable domain: EPEVTQTPSHQVTQMGQEVILRCVPISNHLYFYWYRQILGQKVEFLVSFYNNEISEKSEIFDDQFSVERPDGSNFTLKIRSTKLEDSAMYFCASSVVGNQPQHFGDGTRLSIL.

V usage is TRBV7-9 and J usage is TRBJ1-2, with TRBD1 matching 9 bases. The CDR3 is 14 residues long. Trimming cost V 1 base and J 8 bases; bases outside gene matches: 5. Per germline, CDR1 SEHNR and CDR2 FQNEAQ (reference sequence). In DNA form, the CDR3 reads TGTGCCAGCAGCTTAGGACAGGGGGAAATAGGCTACACCTTC. Translated: CASSLGQGEIGYTF. The whole variable domain, remainder taken from reference TRBV7-9 and TRBJ1-2, is DTGVSQNPRHKITKRGQNVTFRCDPISEHNRLYWYRQTLGQGPEFLTYFQNEAQLEKSRLLSDRFSAERPKGSFSTLEIQRTEQGDSAMYLCASSLGQGEIGYTFGSGTRLTVV.

With regard to this clone: Germline and junction disagree at one end, which may indicate a read error. The chain couples TRBV5-1 to TRBJ2-1, with 11 bases matching TRBD2. Looked up from germline, CDR1 is SGHRS and CDR2 is YFSETQ. The length of the CDR3 is 18 residues. Here the CDR3 DNA reads TGCGCCAGCAGCCACGTTAGCGGGGGGGCCACCTCCTACTATGAGCAGTTCTTC. Translation: CASSHVSGGATSYYEQFF.